This T cell receptor (beta chain) appears in the sequencing data of a study of blood T cell repertoires in COVID-19. Study-level information: COVID-19 samples from acute and convalescent phases originated in the United States, Italy and Spain.

CDR1 is SGHRS and CDR2 is YFSETQ in the germline V gene. Trimming left V 3 bases short and J 0 bases short, with 11 bases between. This CDR3 has 15 residues. In the original analysis: Cell counts per sample came from amplifying reference gene primers. Here immunoSEQ multiplex PCR was the method, and the copy in TCRdb shows in-frame clones only, minus some. Clone size and the V and J calls come from that table; the DNA yielded D and trimming. The sample includes over 150,000 clones, about nine tenths of them seen just once. The rearrangement joins TRBV5-1 to TRBJ2-3; D not resolved. The sequence derives from a woman in her fifties or sixties who had recovered from COVID-19. Material for sequencing was peripheral blood. CDR3 region: CASSSPGDSTDTQYF. Here the CDR3 DNA reads TGCGCCAGCAGCTCCCCGGGTGATAGCACAGATACGCAGTATTTT.